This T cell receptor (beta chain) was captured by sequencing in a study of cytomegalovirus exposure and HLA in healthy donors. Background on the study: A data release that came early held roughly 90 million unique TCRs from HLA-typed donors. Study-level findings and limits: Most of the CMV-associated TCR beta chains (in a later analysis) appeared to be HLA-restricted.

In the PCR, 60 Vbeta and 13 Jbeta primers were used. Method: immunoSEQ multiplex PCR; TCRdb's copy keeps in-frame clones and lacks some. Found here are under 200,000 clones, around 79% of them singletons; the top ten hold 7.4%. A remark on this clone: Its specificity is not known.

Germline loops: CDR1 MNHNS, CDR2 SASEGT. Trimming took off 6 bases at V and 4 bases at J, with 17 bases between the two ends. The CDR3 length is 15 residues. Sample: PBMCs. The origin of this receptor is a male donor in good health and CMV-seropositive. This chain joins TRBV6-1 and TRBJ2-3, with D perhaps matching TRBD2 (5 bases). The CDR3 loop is CASSESNGGPDTQYF. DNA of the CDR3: TGTGCCAGCAGCGAAAGTAATGGAGGCCCAGATACGCAGTATTTT.